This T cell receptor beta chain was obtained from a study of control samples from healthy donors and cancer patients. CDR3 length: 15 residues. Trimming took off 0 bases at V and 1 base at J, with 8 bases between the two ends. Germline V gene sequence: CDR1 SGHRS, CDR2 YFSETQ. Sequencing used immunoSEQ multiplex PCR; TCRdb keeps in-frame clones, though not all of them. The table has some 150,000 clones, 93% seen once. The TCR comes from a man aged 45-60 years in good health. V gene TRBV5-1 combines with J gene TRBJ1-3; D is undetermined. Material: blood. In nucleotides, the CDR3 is TGCGCCAGCAGCTTGGCCTCGGATTCTGGAAACACCATATATTTT. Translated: CASSLASDSGNTIYF.